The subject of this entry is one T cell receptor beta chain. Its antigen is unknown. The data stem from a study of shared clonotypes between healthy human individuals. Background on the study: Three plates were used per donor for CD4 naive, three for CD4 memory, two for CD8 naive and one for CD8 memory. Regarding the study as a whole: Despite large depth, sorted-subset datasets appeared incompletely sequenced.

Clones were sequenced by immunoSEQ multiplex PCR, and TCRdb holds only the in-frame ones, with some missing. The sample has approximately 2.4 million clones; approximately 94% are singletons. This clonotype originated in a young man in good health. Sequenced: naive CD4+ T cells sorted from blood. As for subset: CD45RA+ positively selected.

The CDR3 here is CASSRTGEANTEAFF. Written as DNA, the CDR3 is TGCGCCAGCAGCCGCACAGGGGAGGCGAACACTGAAGCTTTCTTT. This chain links TRBV5-1 with TRBJ1-1; 7 bases match TRBD1. CDR1 is SGHRS, CDR2 YFSETQ, per germline. The CDR3 has 15 residues. Trimming cost V 4 bases and J 1 base; bases outside gene matches: 7.